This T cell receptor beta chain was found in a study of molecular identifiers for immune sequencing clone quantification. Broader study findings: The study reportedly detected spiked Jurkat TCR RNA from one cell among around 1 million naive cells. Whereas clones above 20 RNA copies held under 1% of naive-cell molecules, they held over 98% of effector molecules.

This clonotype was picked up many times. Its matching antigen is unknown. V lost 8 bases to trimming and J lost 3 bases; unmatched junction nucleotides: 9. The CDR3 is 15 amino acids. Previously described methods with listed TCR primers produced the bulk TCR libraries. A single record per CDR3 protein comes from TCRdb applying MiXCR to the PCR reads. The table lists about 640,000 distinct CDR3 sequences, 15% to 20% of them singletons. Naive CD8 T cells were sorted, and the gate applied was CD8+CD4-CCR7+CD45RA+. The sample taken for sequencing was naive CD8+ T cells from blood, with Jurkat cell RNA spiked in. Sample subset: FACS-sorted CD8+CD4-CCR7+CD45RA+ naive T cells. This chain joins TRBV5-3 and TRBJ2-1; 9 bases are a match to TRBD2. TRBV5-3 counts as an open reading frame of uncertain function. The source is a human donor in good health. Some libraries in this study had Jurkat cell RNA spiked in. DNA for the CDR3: TGTGCCAGCACCCCCGGGACTAGCAACTACAATGAGCAGTTCTTC. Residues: CASTPGTSNYNEQFF.